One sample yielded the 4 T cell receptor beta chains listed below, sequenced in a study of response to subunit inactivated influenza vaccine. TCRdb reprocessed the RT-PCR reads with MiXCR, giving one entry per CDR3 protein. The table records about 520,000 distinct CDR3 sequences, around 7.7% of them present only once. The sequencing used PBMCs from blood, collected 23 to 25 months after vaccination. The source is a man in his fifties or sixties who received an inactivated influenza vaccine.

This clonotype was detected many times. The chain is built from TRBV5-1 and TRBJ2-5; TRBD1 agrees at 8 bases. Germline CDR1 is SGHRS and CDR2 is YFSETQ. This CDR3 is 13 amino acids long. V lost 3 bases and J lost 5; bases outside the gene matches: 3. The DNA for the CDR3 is TGCGCCAGCAGCTCGACAGGGGTGGAGACCCAGTACTTC. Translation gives CASSSTGVETQYF.

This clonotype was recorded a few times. The CDR3 loop is CASSQGQAAGELFF. CDR3 DNA sequence: TGTGCCAGCAGCCAGGGACAGGCCGCAGGGGAGCTGTTTTTT. The rearrangement joins TRBV7-7 to TRBJ2-2, with 8 bases lining up with TRBD1. CDR3 length equals 14 residues. The V gene end was trimmed by 5 bases and the J gene end by 8 bases; junction bases not matched to a gene: 7. Germline V CDR1 and CDR2: SSHAT, FNYEAQ (reference sequence).

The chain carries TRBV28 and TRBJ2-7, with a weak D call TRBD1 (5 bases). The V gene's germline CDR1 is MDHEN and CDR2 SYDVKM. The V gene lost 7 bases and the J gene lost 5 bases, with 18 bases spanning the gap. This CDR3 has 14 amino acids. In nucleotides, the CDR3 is TGTGCCAGCAAGTCGGCAGGGCTCTACAACGAGCAGTACTTC. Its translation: CASKSAGLYNEQYF. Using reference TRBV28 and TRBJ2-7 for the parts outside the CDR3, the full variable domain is DVKVTQSSRYLVKRTGEKVFLECVQDMDHENMFWYRQDPGLGLRLIYFSYDVKMKEKGDIPEGYSVSREKKERFSLILESASTNQTSMYLCASKSAGLYNEQYFGPGTRLTVT.

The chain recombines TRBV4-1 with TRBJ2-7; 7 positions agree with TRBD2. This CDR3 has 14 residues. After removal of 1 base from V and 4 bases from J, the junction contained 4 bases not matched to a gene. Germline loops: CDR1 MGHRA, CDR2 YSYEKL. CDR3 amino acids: CASSQVAGEYEQYF. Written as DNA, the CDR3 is TGCGCCAGCAGCCAAGTTGCGGGGGAGTACGAGCAGTACTTC.